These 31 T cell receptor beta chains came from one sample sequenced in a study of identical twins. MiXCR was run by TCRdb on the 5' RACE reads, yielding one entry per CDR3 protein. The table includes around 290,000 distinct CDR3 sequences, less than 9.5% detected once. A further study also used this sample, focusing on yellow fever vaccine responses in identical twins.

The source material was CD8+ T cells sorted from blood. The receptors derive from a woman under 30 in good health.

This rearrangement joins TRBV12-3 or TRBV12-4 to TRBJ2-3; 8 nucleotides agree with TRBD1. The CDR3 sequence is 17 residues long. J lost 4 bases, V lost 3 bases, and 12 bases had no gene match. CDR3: CASSFYPQPTGADTQYF. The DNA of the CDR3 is TGTGCCAGCAGTTTTTACCCCCAGCCGACAGGGGCAGATACGCAGTATTTT.

The CDR3 nucleotides are TGTGCCAGCAGTTGGGGGAGAGGGCCGGACGAGCAGTACTTC. It encodes CASSWGRGPDEQYF. The chain is built from TRBV6-5 and TRBJ2-7; D tentatively reads TRBD1 or TRBD2 (5 bases each). The germline V gene encodes CDR1 MNHEY and CDR2 SVGAGI. This CDR3 has 14 residues. With 4 bases removed from V and 5 bases from J, the gap between germline ends came to 15 bases.

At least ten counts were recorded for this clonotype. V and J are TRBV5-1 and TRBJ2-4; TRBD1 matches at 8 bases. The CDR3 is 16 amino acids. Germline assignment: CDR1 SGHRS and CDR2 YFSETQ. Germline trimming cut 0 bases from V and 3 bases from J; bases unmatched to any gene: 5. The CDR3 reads CASSLGWGQDKNIQYF. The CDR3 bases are TGCGCCAGCAGCTTGGGATGGGGACAGGACAAAAACATTCAGTACTTC.

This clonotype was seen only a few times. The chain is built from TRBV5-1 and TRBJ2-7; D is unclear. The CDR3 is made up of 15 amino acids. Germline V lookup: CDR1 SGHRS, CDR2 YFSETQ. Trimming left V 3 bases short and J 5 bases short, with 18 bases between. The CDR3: CASSYTGPRSHEQYF. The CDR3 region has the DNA TGCGCCAGCAGCTATACGGGCCCTCGGTCCCACGAGCAGTACTTC.

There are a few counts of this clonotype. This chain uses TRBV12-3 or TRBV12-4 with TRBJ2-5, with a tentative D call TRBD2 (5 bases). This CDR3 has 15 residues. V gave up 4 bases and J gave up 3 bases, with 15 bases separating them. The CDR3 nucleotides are TGTGCCAGCAGTTCGGCAAGTCTAGCCAAAGAGACCCAGTACTTC. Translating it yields CASSSASLAKETQYF.

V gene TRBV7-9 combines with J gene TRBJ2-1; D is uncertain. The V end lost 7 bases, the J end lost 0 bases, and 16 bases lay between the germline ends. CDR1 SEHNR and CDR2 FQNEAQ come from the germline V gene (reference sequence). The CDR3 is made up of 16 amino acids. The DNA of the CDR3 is TGTGCCAGCAATCCCAAGGCTCCGAGCTCCTACAATGAGCAGTTCTTC. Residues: CASNPKAPSSYNEQFF.

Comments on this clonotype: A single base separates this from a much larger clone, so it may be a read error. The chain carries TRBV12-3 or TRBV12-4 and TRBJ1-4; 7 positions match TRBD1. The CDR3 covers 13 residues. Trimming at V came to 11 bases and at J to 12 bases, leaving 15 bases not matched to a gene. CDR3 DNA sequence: TGTGCCGACTCGACAGGGCTAGGGGAAGAACTGTTTTTT. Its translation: CADSTGLGEELFF.

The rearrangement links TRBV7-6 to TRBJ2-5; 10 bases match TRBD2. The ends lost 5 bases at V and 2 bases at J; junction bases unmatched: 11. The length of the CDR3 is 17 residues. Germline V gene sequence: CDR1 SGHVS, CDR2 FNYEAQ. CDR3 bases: TGTGCCAGCAGCCCGACGATATCTAGCGGGGGACAAGAGACCCAGTACTTC. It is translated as CASSPTISSGGQETQYF.

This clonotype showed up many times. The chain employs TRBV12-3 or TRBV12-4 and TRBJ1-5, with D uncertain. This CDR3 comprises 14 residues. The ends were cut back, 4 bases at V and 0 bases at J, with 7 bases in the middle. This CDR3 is CASSSSNSNQPQHF. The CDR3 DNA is TGTGCCAGCAGTTCCTCGAATAGCAATCAGCCCCAGCATTTT.

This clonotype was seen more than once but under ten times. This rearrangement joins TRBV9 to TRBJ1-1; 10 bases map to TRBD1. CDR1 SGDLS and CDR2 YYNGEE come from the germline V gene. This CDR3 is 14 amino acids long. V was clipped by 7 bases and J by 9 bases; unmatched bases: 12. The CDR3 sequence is CASSRQGAFEKAFF. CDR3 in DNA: TGTGCCAGCTCTCGACAGGGGGCTTTTGAGAAAGCTTTCTTT.

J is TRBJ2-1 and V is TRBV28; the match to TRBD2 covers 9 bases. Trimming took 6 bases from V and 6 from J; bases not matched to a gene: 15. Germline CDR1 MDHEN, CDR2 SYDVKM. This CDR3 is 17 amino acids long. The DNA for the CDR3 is TGTGCCAGCAGCGGTCTGCTGAGCGGGGGGTCGTCCAATGAGCAGTTCTTC. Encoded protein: CASSGLLSGGSSNEQFF.

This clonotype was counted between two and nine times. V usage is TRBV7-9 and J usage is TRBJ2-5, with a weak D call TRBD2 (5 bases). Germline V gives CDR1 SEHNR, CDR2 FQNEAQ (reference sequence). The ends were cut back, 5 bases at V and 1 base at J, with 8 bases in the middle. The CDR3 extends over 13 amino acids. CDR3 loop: CASSKRTQETQYF. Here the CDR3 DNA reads TGTGCCAGCAGCAAGCGGACCCAAGAGACCCAGTACTTC.

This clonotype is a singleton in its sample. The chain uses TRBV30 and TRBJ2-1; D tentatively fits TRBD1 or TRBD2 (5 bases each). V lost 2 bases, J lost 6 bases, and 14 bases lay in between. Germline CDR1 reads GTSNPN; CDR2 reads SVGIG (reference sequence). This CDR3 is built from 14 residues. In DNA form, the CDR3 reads TGTGCCTGGAGTATCTCGGGACCTTTCAATGAGCAGTTCTTC. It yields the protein CAWSISGPFNEQFF.

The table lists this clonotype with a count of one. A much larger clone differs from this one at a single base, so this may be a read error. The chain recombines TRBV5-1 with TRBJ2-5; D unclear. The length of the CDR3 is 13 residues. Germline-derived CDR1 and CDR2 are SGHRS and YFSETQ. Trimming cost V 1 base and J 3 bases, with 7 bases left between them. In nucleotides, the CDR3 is TGCGCCAGCAGCTTGTGGCAGAAAGAGACCCAGTACTTC. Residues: CASSLWQKETQYF. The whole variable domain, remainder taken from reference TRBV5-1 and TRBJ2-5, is KAGVTQTPRYLIKTRGQQVTLSCSPISGHRSVSWYQQTPGQGLQFLFEYFSETQRNKGNFPGRFSGRQFSNSRSEMNVSTLELGDSALYLCASSLWQKETQYFGPGTRLLVL.

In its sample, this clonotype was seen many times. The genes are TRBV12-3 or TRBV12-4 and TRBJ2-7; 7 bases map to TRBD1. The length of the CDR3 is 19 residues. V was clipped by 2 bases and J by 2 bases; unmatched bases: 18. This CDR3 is CASSLPPLDRIIMAYEQYF. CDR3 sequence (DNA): TGTGCCAGCAGTTTACCCCCCCTGGACAGGATCATCATGGCCTACGAGCAGTACTTC.

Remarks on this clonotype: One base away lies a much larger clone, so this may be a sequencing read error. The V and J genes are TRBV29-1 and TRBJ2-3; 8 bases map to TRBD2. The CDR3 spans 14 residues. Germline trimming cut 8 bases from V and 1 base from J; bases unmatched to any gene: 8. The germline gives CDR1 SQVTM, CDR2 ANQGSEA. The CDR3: CSMGERGRTDTQYF. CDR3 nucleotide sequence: TGCAGCATGGGAGAGCGGGGGCGCACAGATACGCAGTATTTT.

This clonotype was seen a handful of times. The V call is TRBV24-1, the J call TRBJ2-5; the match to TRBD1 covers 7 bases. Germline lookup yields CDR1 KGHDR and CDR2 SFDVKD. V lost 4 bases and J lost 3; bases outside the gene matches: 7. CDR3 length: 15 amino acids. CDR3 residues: CATSDPGQTEETQYF. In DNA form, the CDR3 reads TGTGCCACCAGTGACCCGGGACAGACAGAAGAGACCCAGTACTTC.

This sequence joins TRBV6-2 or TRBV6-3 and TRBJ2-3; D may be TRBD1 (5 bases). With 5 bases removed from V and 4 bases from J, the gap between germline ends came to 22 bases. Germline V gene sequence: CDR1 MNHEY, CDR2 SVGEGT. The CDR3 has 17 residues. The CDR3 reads CASSQMTERPPADTQYF. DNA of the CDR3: TGTGCCAGCAGTCAAATGACAGAAAGGCCGCCCGCAGATACGCAGTATTTT.

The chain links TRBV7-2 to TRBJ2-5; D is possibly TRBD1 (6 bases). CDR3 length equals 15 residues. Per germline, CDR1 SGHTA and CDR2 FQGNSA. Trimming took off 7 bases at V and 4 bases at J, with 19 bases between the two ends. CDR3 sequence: CASTKGGGAGETQYF. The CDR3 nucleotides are TGTGCCAGCACCAAAGGGGGTGGCGCGGGAGAGACCCAGTACTTC.

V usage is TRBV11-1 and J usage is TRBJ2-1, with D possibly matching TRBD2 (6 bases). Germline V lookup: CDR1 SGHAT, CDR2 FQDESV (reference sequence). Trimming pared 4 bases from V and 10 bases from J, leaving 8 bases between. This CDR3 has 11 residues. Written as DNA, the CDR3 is TGTGCCAGCAGCTCTAGCGCGGAGCAGTTCTTC. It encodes CASSSSAEQFF.

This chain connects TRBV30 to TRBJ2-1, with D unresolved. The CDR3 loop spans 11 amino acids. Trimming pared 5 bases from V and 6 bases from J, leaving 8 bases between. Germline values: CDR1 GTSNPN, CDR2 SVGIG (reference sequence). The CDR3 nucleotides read TGTGCCTGGTGGACGGGCAATGAGCAGTTCTTC. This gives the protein CAWWTGNEQFF.

CDR3 DNA: TGTGCCAGCCGCCCCTCCGTTGGGGAGACCCAGTACTTC. Its protein is CASRPSVGETQYF. The chain carries TRBV9 and TRBJ2-5, with unresolved D. CDR1 and CDR2 (germline): SGDLS, YYNGEE. CDR3 size: 13 residues. Trimming removed 7 bases at V and 5 bases at J, with 15 bases between. The variable domain in full, completed from reference TRBV9 and TRBJ2-5, reads DSGVTQTPKHLITATGQRVTLRCSPRSGDLSVYWYQQSLDQGLQFLIQYYNGEERAKGNILERFSAQQFPDLHSELNLSSLELGDSALYFCASRPSVGETQYFGPGTRLLVL.

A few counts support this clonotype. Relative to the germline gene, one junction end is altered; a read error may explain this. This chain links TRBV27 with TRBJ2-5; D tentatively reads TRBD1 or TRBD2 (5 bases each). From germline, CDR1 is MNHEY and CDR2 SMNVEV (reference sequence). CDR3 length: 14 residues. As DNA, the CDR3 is TGCGCCAGCAGTTCCTCCCCAGGGACAGAGACCCAGTACTTC. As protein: CASSSSPGTETQYF.

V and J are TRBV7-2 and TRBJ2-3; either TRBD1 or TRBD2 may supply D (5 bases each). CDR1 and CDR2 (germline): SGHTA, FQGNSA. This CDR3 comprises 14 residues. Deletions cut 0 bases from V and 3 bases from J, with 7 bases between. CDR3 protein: CASSLAWGTDTQYF. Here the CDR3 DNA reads TGTGCCAGCAGCTTAGCATGGGGGACAGATACGCAGTATTTT.

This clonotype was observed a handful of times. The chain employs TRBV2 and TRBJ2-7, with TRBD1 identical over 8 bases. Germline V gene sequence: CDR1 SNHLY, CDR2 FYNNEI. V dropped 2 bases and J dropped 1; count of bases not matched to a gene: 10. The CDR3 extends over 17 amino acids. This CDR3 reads CASSELPQGAISYEQYF. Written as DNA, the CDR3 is TGTGCCAGCAGTGAACTCCCCCAGGGGGCGATTTCCTACGAGCAGTACTTC.

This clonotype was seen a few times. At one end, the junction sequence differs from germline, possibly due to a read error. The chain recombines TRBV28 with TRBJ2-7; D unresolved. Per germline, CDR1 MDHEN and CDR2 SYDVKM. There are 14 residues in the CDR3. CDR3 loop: CASRLSSRAYEQYF. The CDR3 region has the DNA TGTGCCAGCAGGTTATCGTCTAGGGCCTACGAGCAGTACTTC. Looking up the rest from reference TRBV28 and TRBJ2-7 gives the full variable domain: DVKVTQSSRYLVKRTGEKVFLECVQDMDHENMFWYRQDPGLGLRLIYFSYDVKMKEKGDIPEGYSVSREKKERFSLILESASTNQTSMYLCASRLSSRAYEQYFGPGTRLTVT.

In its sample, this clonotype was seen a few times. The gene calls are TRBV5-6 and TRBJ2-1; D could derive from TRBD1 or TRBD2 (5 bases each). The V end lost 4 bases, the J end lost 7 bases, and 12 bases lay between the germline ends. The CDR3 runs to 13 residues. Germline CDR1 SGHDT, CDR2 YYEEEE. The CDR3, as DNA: TGTGCCAGCAGCCTGGGGGATTGGAATGAGCAGTTCTTC. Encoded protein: CASSLGDWNEQFF.

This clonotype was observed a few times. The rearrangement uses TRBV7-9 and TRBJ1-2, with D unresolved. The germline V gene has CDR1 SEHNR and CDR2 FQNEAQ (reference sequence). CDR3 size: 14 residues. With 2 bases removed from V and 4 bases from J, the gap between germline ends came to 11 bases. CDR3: CASSLQARVYGYTF. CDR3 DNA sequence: TGTGCCAGCAGCTTACAGGCTAGAGTCTATGGCTACACCTTC.

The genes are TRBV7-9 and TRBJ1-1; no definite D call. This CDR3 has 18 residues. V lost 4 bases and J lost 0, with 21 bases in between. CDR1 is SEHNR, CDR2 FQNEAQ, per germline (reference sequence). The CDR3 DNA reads TGTGCCAGCAGCTCCACCTTCTCCACCGGGGAACTGAACACTGAAGCTTTCTTT. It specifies CASSSTFSTGELNTEAFF.

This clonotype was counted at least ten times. The CDR3 coding sequence is TGCGCCAGCAGCTTGGAAGGGATTGAAGCTTTCTTT. Its protein product is CASSLEGIEAFF. The chain carries TRBV5-1 and TRBJ1-1, with no clear D. Germline V gene data show CDR1 as SGHRS and CDR2 as YFSETQ. CDR3 length: 12 amino acids. V was shortened by 0 bases and J by 7 bases, with 7 bases between the two germline ends.

The CDR3 here is CAISDPLGQGEGEQYF. CDR3 in DNA: TGTGCCATCAGTGACCCATTGGGACAGGGGGAAGGGGAGCAGTACTTC. V is TRBV10-3 and J is TRBJ2-7; 11 positions agree with TRBD1. CDR3 length: 16 amino acids. J gave up 7 bases and V 3 bases, and 11 bases lay outside the gene matches. The germline gives CDR1 ENHRY, CDR2 SYGVKD.